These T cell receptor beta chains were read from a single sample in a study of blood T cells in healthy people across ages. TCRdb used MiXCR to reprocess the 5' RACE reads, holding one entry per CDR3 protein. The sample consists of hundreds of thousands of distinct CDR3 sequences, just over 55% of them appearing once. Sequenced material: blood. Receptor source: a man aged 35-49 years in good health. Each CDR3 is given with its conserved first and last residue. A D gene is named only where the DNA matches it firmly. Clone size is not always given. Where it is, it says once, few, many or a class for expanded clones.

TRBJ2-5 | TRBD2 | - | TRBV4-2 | CASSQDLAGGGNGETQYF | TGTGCCAGCAGCCAAGATTTGGCGGGAGGAGGTAATGGGGAGACCCAGTACTTC
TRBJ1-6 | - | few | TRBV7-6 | CASRLGQSNSPLHF | TGTGCCAGCAGACTAGGACAGTCTAATTCACCCCTCCACTTT
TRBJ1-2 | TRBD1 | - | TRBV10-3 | CAISDRGPYGYTF | TGTGCCATCAGTGACAGGGGGCCTTATGGCTACACCTTC
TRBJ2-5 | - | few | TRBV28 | CASSFLRNQETQYF | TGTGCCAGCAGTTTTTTGAGAAATCAAGAGACCCAGTACTTC
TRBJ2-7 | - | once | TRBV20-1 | CSAREAGDGQYF | TGCAGTGCTAGAGAAGCGGGCGACGGGCAGTACTTC
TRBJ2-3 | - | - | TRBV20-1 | CSARGGAITDTQYF | TGCAGTGCTAGAGGCGGGGCGATCACAGATACGCAGTATTTT
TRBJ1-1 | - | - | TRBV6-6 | CASLRGNTEAFF | TGTGCCAGTCTTAGGGGGAACACTGAAGCTTTCTTT
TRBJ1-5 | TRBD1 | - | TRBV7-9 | CASSSGQGNGNQPQHF | TGTGCCAGCAGCTCAGGACAGGGAAACGGCAATCAGCCCCAGCATTTT
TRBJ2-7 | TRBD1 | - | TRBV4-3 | CASSQPGQETYEQYF | TGCGCCAGCAGCCAACCGGGACAGGAGACCTACGAGCAGTACTTC
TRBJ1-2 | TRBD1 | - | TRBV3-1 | CASSQDMGQSNYDYTF | TGTGCCAGCAGCCAAGACATGGGACAGAGCAACTATGACTACACCTTC
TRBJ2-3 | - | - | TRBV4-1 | CASSHPTDTQYF | TGCGCCAGCAGCCACCCAACAGATACGCAGTATTTT
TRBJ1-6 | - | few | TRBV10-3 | CAISESRDGGSPLHF | TGTGCCATCAGTGAGTCCCGAGATGGGGGTTCACCCCTCCACTTT
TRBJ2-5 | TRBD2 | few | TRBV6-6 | CASSPGLESSQETQYF | TGTGCCAGCAGCCCCGGACTAGAATCGAGCCAAGAGACCCAGTACTTC
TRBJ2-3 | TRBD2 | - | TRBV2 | CASRRTSGGLDTQYF | TGTGCCAGCAGGAGGACTAGCGGGGGGCTGGATACGCAGTATTTT
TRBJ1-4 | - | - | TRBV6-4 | CASKRDKGIYPEKLFF | TGTGCCAGCAAACGGGACAAGGGAATCTACCCTGAAAAACTGTTTTTT
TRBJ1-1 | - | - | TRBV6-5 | CASSAGHLGTEAFF | TGTGCCAGCAGCGCGGGGCATTTGGGCACTGAAGCTTTCTTT
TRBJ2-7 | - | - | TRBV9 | CASSVDQGYYEQYF | TGTGCCAGCAGCGTAGACCAGGGTTACTACGAGCAGTACTTC
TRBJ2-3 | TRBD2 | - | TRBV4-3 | CASSQVGRERFTDTQYF | TGCGCCAGCAGCCAAGTAGGGCGGGAGAGGTTCACAGATACGCAGTATTTT
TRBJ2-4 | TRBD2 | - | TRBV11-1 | CASSLILAGAAKNIQYF | TGTGCCAGCAGCTTAATCTTAGCGGGAGCGGCCAAAAACATTCAGTACTTC
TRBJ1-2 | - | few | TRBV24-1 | CAASGDPLYGYTF | TGTGCCGCCAGTGGAGATCCCCTCTATGGCTACACCTTC
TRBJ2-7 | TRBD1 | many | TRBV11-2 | CASSSQGTGIYHEQYF | TGTGCCAGCAGCTCTCAGGGGACAGGGATTTACCACGAGCAGTACTTC
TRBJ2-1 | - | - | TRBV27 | CASSQQEIPYNEQFF | TGTGCCAGCAGTCAACAGGAGATCCCCTACAATGAGCAGTTCTTC
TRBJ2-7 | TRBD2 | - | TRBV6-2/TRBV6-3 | CASSETSGRTYEQYF | TGTGCCAGCAGTGAGACTAGCGGGAGGACCTACGAGCAGTACTTC
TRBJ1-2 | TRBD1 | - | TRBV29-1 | CSVPQAWTGGLSGGYTF | TGCAGCGTTCCACAAGCGTGGACAGGGGGCTTATCGGGGGGCTACACCTTC
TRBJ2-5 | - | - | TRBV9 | CASSVRRDFQETQYF | TGTGCCAGCAGCGTCCGTAGGGATTTCCAAGAGACCCAGTACTTC
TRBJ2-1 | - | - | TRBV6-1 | CASTYQVHNEQFF | TGTGCCAGTACGTATCAGGTCCACAATGAGCAGTTCTTC
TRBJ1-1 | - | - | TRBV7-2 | CASSSSRGAFF | TGTGCCAGCAGCTCATCTAGGGGGGCTTTCTTT
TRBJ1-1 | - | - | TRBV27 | CASRSQSNTEAFF | TGTGCCAGCCGTTCTCAATCAAACACTGAAGCTTTCTTT
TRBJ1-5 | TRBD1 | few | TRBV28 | CASSFDRVSQPQHF | TGTGCCAGCAGTTTCGACAGGGTATCTCAGCCCCAGCATTTT
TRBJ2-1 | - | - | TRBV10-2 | CASSESRSPHDEQFF | TGCGCCAGCAGTGAGTCGAGGTCCCCCCACGATGAGCAGTTCTTC